A single sample gave rise to the 5 T cell receptor beta chains below, sequenced in a study of T cells in localized non-small cell lung cancer. Profiled with immunoSEQ multiplex PCR; TCRdb holds only in-frame clones, not every one. This table has approximately 41,000 clones, about nine tenths appearing once. Specimen: peripheral blood, collected before any cancer treatment. These receptor sequences come from a female donor at least 60 years old with stage I squamous cell lung carcinoma.

This chain connects TRBV23-1 to TRBJ2-5, with TRBD2 identical over 8 bases. TRBV23-1 is filed as an ORF, its function uncertain. Germline trimming cut 4 bases from V and 5 bases from J; bases unmatched to any gene: 9. The CDR3 runs 15 residues. CDR3 region: CASSPRFSGKETQYF. The CDR3 coding sequence is TGCGCCAGCAGTCCCCGTTTTAGCGGGAAGGAGACCCAGTACTTC.

This clone was recorded a few times. The CDR3 nucleotides are TGTGCCAGCAGTTTAGCGGTGGGGGGGGATACGCAGTATTTT. Encoded protein: CASSLAVGGDTQYF. This rearrangement joins TRBV27 to TRBJ2-3; 7 bases match TRBD2. The ends lost 2 bases at V and 6 bases at J; junction bases unmatched: 5. CDR3 size: 14 residues. Germline V gene sequence: CDR1 MNHEY, CDR2 SMNVEV (reference sequence).

The chain joins TRBV11-2 to TRBJ2-5; D is possibly TRBD1 (5 bases). The V gene lost 5 bases and the J gene lost 5 bases, with 15 bases spanning the gap. Germline lookup yields CDR1 SGHAT and CDR2 FQNNGV. The CDR3 spans 14 residues. The CDR3 DNA follows: TGTGCCAGCAGCAAAGGGGCGTCCCCGGAGACCCAGTACTTC. Translation gives CASSKGASPETQYF.

This clone was recorded once. The chain recombines TRBV19 with TRBJ2-2; 11 bases match TRBD2. CDR1 is LNHDA, CDR2 SQIVND, per germline (reference sequence). The CDR3 spans 16 residues. With 4 bases clipped from V and 6 bases from J, the junction kept 7 bases outside the gene matches. The CDR3 coding sequence is TGTGCCAGTAGTACTTCCGGGACTAGCGGAGCCGGGGAGCTGTTTTTT. It yields the protein CASSTSGTSGAGELFF.

This sequence joins TRBV5-1 and TRBJ2-3; D not certain. V lost 0 bases, J lost 1 base, and 9 bases lay in between. Germline lookup yields CDR1 SGHRS and CDR2 YFSETQ. CDR3 size: 15 residues. This chain's CDR3 is CASSLVPTRTDTQYF. The CDR3 bases are TGCGCCAGCAGCTTGGTCCCCACCCGCACAGATACGCAGTATTTT.